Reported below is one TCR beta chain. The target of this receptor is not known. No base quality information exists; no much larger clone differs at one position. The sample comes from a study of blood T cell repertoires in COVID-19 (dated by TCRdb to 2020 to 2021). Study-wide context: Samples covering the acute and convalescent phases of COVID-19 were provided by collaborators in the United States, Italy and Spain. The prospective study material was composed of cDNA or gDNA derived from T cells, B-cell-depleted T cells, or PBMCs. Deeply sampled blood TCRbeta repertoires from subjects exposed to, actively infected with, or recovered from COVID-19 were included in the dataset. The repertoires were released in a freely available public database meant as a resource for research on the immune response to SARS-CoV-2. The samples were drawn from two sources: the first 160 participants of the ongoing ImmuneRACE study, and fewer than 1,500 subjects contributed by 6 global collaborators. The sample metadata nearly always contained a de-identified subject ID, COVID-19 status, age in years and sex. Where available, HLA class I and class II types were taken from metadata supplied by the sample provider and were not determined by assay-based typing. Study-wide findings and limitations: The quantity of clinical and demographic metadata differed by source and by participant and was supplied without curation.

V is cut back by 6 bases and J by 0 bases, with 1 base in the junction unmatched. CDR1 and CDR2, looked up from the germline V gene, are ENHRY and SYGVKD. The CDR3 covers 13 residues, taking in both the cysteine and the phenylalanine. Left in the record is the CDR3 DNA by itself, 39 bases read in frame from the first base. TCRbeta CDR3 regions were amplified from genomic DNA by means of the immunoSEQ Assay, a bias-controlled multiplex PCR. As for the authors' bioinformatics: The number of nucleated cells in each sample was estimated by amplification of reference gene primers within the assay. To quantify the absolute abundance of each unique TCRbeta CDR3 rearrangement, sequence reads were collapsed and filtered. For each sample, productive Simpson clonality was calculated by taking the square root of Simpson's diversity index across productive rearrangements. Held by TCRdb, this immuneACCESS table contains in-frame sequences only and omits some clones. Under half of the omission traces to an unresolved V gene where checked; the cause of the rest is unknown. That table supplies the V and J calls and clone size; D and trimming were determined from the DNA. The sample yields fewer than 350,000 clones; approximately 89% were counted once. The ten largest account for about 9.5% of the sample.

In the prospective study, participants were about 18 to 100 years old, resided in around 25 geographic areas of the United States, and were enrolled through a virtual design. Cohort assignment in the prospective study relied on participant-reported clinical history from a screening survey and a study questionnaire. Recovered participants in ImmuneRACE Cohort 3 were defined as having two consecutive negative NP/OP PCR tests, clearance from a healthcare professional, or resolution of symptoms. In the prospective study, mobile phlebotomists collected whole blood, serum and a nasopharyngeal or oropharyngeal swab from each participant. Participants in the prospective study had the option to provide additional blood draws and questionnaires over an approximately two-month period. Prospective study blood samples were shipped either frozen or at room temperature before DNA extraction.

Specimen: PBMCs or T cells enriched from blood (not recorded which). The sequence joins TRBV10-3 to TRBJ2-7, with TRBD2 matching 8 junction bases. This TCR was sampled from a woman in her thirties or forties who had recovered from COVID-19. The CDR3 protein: CAIRAGGSYEQYF. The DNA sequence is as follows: TGTGCCATCAGGGCGGGGGGCTCCTACGAGCAGTACTTC.